This T cell receptor beta chain was recorded in a study of OX40 agonist ivuxolimab in advanced cancers. Only in-frame clones appear in the TCRdb table, and some are missing; sequencing was by immunoSEQ multiplex PCR. In the table there are 70,000 or so clones, around 90% of which are singletons. Study outcomes and limitations: Expanded clones belonging to CD8+ T cells outnumbered, on average, those of CD4+.

A remark on this clone: Its target is unknown.

CDR1 and CDR2 (germline): LNHDA, SQIVND (reference sequence). The CDR3 extends over 15 amino acids. V was cut by 5 bases and J by 0 bases, with 13 bases left in between. This TCR derives from an adult with an advanced solid tumor such as melanoma, head and neck, liver or kidney cancer. J is TRBJ2-5 and V is TRBV19; D is perhaps TRBD2 (6 bases). The sequences come from CD4+ or CD8+ T cells sorted from blood, collected in a trial of the OX40 agonist ivuxolimab. The CDR3 loop is CASSLLGGYQETQYF. In DNA, the CDR3 is TGTGCCAGTAGTCTTCTCGGGGGTTACCAAGAGACCCAGTACTTC.